A selection of T cell receptor beta chains follows, all from one sample in a study of shared T cell receptors in the human thymus. Repertoires were generated with immunoSEQ multiplex PCR, while TCRdb's copy carries only in-frame clones and drops some. The sample consists of about 380,000 clones, approximately 95% of them appearing once. Material for sequencing was thymocytes. Source of these receptors: a human donor. CDR3s include the opening cysteine and the closing phenylalanine or tryptophan. The D gene is left open where the match is weak. Size values are once, few and many counts, or a class for expanded clones, and some rows have none.

v_gene: TRBV6-1; abundance: .; d_gene: TRBD2; j_gene: TRBJ2-7; CDR3nt: TGTGCCAGCAGTGAAGGGGTGGCGGCTAGCGGGGGATACGAGCAGTACTTC; CDR3aa: CASSEGVAASGGYEQYF
v_gene: TRBV14; abundance: .; d_gene: TRBD1; j_gene: TRBJ2-7; CDR3nt: TGTGCCAGCAGCCGCGACAGGGGGGGTAGAAGCTCCTACGAGCAGTACTTC; CDR3aa: CASSRDRGGRSSYEQYF
v_gene: TRBV9; abundance: .; d_gene: .; j_gene: TRBJ2-5; CDR3nt: TGTGCCAGCAGCGTAGGAGGGATGAGTGGCGAGACCCAGTACTTC; CDR3aa: CASSVGGMSGETQYF
v_gene: TRBV5-1; abundance: .; d_gene: TRBD1; j_gene: TRBJ1-4; CDR3nt: TGCGCCAGCAGCTTGGTTTGGGACAGGAATGAAAAACTGTTTTTT; CDR3aa: CASSLVWDRNEKLFF
v_gene: TRBV6-1; abundance: .; d_gene: .; j_gene: TRBJ1-1; CDR3nt: TGTGCCAGCAGTGACGGGACACCGAACACTGAAGCTTTCTTT; CDR3aa: CASSDGTPNTEAFF
v_gene: TRBV28; abundance: once; d_gene: .; j_gene: TRBJ1-5; CDR3nt: TGTGCCAGCAGTTTACATTATCGTCAGGGGACGGGGCCCCAGCATTTT; CDR3aa: CASSLHYRQGTGPQHF
v_gene: TRBV6-5; abundance: .; d_gene: .; j_gene: TRBJ2-7; CDR3nt: TGTGCCAGCAGTTACTCGCTGGAGACCTACGAGCAGTACTTC; CDR3aa: CASSYSLETYEQYF
v_gene: TRBV6-1; abundance: .; d_gene: TRBD1; j_gene: TRBJ2-7; CDR3nt: TGTGCCAGCAGTTTAGGACAGGGGCCCTACGAGCAGTACTTC; CDR3aa: CASSLGQGPYEQYF
v_gene: TRBV28; abundance: .; d_gene: .; j_gene: TRBJ2-4; CDR3nt: TGTGCCAGCAGTTTGGTAATGAGGTTAGCCAAAAACATTCAGTACTTC; CDR3aa: CASSLVMRLAKNIQYF
v_gene: TRBV6-1; abundance: .; d_gene: .; j_gene: TRBJ2-7; CDR3nt: TGTGCCAGCAGTGAAAGAGGATTGGGTCAGCCCGCCTACGAGCAGTACTTC; CDR3aa: CASSERGLGQPAYEQYF
v_gene: TRBV28; abundance: .; d_gene: TRBD2; j_gene: TRBJ2-1; CDR3nt: TGTGCCAGCAGTTTTTGGCGGGAGAACTATGAGCAGTTCTTC; CDR3aa: CASSFWRENYEQFF
v_gene: TRBV14; abundance: .; d_gene: .; j_gene: TRBJ2-3; CDR3nt: TGTGCCAGCAGCCAAGGCTCCCATACAGATACGCAGTATTTT; CDR3aa: CASSQGSHTDTQYF
v_gene: TRBV7-2; abundance: .; d_gene: TRBD2; j_gene: TRBJ2-5; CDR3nt: TGTGCCAGCAGCCAAGGGAGGACTAGCGGGCCCCAAGAGACCCAGTACTTC; CDR3aa: CASSQGRTSGPQETQYF
v_gene: TRBV4-3; abundance: .; d_gene: TRBD2; j_gene: TRBJ2-1; CDR3nt: TGCGCCAGCAGCCAACCCGGGACTAGCGCGAGCTCCTACAATGAGCAGTTCTTC; CDR3aa: CASSQPGTSASSYNEQFF
v_gene: TRBV28; abundance: .; d_gene: .; j_gene: TRBJ1-1; CDR3nt: TGTGCCAGCAGTTTATCTAGCGGGACATGCAAAGGCCAAAACACTGAAGCTTTCTTT; CDR3aa: CASSLSSGTCKGQNTEAFF
v_gene: TRBV4-2; abundance: .; d_gene: .; j_gene: TRBJ1-5; CDR3nt: TGTGCCAGCAGCCAACTTCCATACCACAGGGCGGAGGAAAGCAATCAGCCCCAGCATTTT; CDR3aa: CASSQLPYHRAEESNQPQHF
v_gene: TRBV28; abundance: .; d_gene: TRBD2; j_gene: TRBJ2-1; CDR3nt: TGTGCCAGCAGTCCCCGGACTAGCGGGGGATCCTACAATGAGCAGTTCTTC; CDR3aa: CASSPRTSGGSYNEQFF
v_gene: TRBV20-1; abundance: .; d_gene: .; j_gene: TRBJ2-1; CDR3nt: TGCAGTGCTAGAGAAGGGGGGTTAGGGTTCTTC; CDR3aa: CSAREGGLGFF
v_gene: TRBV7-9; abundance: .; d_gene: .; j_gene: TRBJ2-7; CDR3nt: TGTGCCAGCAGTCTGACAGACTACGAGCAGTACTTC; CDR3aa: CASSLTDYEQYF
v_gene: TRBV5-4; abundance: .; d_gene: .; j_gene: TRBJ1-3; CDR3nt: TGTGCCAGCAGCCCCCGGACTGCCACCGGTGGAAACACCATATATTTT; CDR3aa: CASSPRTATGGNTIYF
v_gene: TRBV5-8; abundance: .; d_gene: .; j_gene: TRBJ2-7; CDR3nt: TGTGCCAGCAGCATAGCGGGACAGCACTACGAGCAGTACTTC; CDR3aa: CASSIAGQHYEQYF
v_gene: TRBV28; abundance: .; d_gene: .; j_gene: TRBJ1-4; CDR3nt: TGTGCCAGCAGTTTACACCTAGGTTGGGGGTTGGTAGAAAAACTGTTTTTT; CDR3aa: CASSLHLGWGLVEKLFF
v_gene: TRBV6-1; abundance: once; d_gene: TRBD2; j_gene: TRBJ2-3; CDR3nt: TGTGCCAGCATCTGGCGGGAGGTCGCAGATACGCAGTATTTT; CDR3aa: CASIWREVADTQYF
v_gene: TRBV19; abundance: .; d_gene: TRBD2; j_gene: TRBJ2-7; CDR3nt: TGTGCCAGTAGTACATCACTCGGGAGGGCCAGCTACGAGCAGTACTTC; CDR3aa: CASSTSLGRASYEQYF
v_gene: TRBV6-5; abundance: .; d_gene: .; j_gene: TRBJ2-1; CDR3nt: TGTGCCAGCAGTTACGAGGGTAGGGAAGGGCATAATGAGCAGTTCTTC; CDR3aa: CASSYEGREGHNEQFF
v_gene: TRBV6-5; abundance: .; d_gene: TRBD1; j_gene: TRBJ1-1; CDR3nt: TGTGCCAGCAGTTATGGACAGGGTAACACTGAAGCTTTCTTT; CDR3aa: CASSYGQGNTEAFF
v_gene: TRBV19; abundance: .; d_gene: TRBD1; j_gene: TRBJ1-2; CDR3nt: TGTGCCAGCACCGGGGGACAGGGATTTTGGGGCTACACCTTC; CDR3aa: CASTGGQGFWGYTF
v_gene: TRBV30; abundance: once; d_gene: .; j_gene: TRBJ1-1; CDR3nt: TGTGCCTGGAGTGTAAAAGGCACTGAAGCTTTCTTT; CDR3aa: CAWSVKGTEAFF
v_gene: TRBV28; abundance: few; d_gene: .; j_gene: TRBJ2-1; CDR3nt: TGTGCCAGCAGATTACTAGCCAATGAGCAGTTCTTC; CDR3aa: CASRLLANEQFF
v_gene: TRBV2; abundance: .; d_gene: TRBD1; j_gene: TRBJ2-1; CDR3nt: TGTGCCAGCAGTACTACCGGGACAGGGTTCAATGAGCAGTTCTTC; CDR3aa: CASSTTGTGFNEQFF
v_gene: TRBV14; abundance: .; d_gene: TRBD1; j_gene: TRBJ2-1; CDR3nt: TGTGCCAGCAGCCAAGATCAGGGACAGAGTTACAATGAGCAGTTCTTC; CDR3aa: CASSQDQGQSYNEQFF
v_gene: TRBV14; abundance: .; d_gene: .; j_gene: TRBJ1-4; CDR3nt: TGTGCCAGCAGCCGTGACAGGCCGGATGAAAAACTGTTTTTT; CDR3aa: CASSRDRPDEKLFF
v_gene: TRBV5-1; abundance: once; d_gene: .; j_gene: TRBJ2-1; CDR3nt: TGCGCCAGCAGTAGTAGGGGGAATCCATACAATGAGCAGTTCTTC; CDR3aa: CASSSRGNPYNEQFF